This T cell receptor beta chain was captured in a study of breast tumors, draining lymph nodes, adjacent tissues. Each CDR3 protein is one row after TCRdb ran MiXCR on the multiplex PCR reads. Of under 250,000 distinct CDR3 sequences in the sample, about 34% were seen once. V lost 6 bases and J lost 5; bases outside the gene matches: 6. The V gene's germline CDR1 is MNHEY and CDR2 SVGAGI. The CDR3 consists of 14 residues. This clonotype has ten or more counts. Samples came from axillary lymph nodes draining the breast cancer. Specimen: axillary lymph node tissue. This TCR was recovered from a female donor with breast cancer. Some clones in this sample may be carry-over from other donors' samples. The V and J genes are TRBV6-5 and TRBJ1-2, with TRBD1 matching 10 bases. DNA of the CDR3: TGTGCCAGCAGGTCCCGGGACAGGGGATATGGCTACACCTTC. This sequence encodes CASRSRDRGYGYTF.